These T cell receptor beta chains were read from a single sample in a study of T cell repertoires in cytomegalovirus infection. Their recognized antigens are unknown. TCRdb fed the reads into MiXCR, producing one record per CDR3 protein. The profile covers just over 450,000 distinct CDR3 sequences, with roughly 46% appearing a single time and about 41% taken by the ten largest. Here the sequenced sample was cultured PBMCs, taken from culture after CMV antigen stimulation. The receptors here all came from a human donor in good health (CMV status not recorded). Some clones in this sample may be carry-over from other donors' samples. CDR3s include the opening cysteine and the closing phenylalanine or tryptophan. A D gene is named only where the DNA matches it firmly.

17,TRBV7-8,TRBJ2-2,-,CASSLVSAIANTGELFF
17,TRBV7-9,TRBJ1-1,-,CASSPREGLRRNTEAFF
13,TRBV7-2,TRBJ1-3,-,CASSLAPGSLTDF
14,TRBV7-9,TRBJ2-5,-,CASSLSYGQETQYF
12,TRBV6-1,TRBJ1-2,-,CASRATGYGYTF
15,TRBV2,TRBJ1-6,-,CASSEGPVANSPLHF
16,TRBV12-3/TRBV12-4,TRBJ2-1,-,CASSPPSGFGLIEQFF
18,TRBV4-1,TRBJ2-6,TRBD2,CASSPVELAASGANVLTF
12,TRBV7-2,TRBJ1-2,-,CASSPRTGGYTF
14,TRBV12-3/TRBV12-4,TRBJ1-1,-,CASSLVTQNTEAFF
12,TRBV6-6,TRBJ2-7,-,CATKQGVREQYF
15,TRBV20-1,TRBJ2-7,-,CSVLKRDAASYEQYF
14,TRBV7-2,TRBJ1-1,-,CASSPRLRNTEAFF
15,TRBV7-2,TRBJ2-3,TRBD2,CASSLATSGGGTQYF
14,TRBV5-5,TRBJ2-2,-,CASTLLLNTGELFF
13,TRBV4-1,TRBJ2-7,-,CASSQGSSYEQYF
16,TRBV7-6,TRBJ2-2,-,CASSFTIGEDTGELFF
13,TRBV10-3,TRBJ2-3,TRBD2,CAIGGGPGDTQYF
13,TRBV7-2,TRBJ2-7,-,CASSYDGAYEQYF
14,TRBV3-1,TRBJ1-2,-,CASSRTEASNGYTF
14,TRBV7-2,TRBJ2-4,-,CASSLSYSEGIQYF
17,TRBV7-8,TRBJ2-2,-,CASSLGAGPGNTGELFF
15,TRBV6-8,TRBJ2-1,TRBD1,CASRPGTDYYNEQFF
14,TRBV19,TRBJ1-5,-,CASSIDRNNQPQHF
17,TRBV7-6,TRBJ2-7,TRBD2,CASSSETSGHIAYEQYF
15,TRBV7-7,TRBJ2-5,-,CASSLVGSGAETQYF
14,TRBV7-2,TRBJ2-7,TRBD1,CASRLKTGPYEQYF
18,TRBV4-1,TRBJ2-2,-,CASSQEGTVLRDTGELFF
15,TRBV4-2,TRBJ1-6,-,CASSQDLAPLVPLHF
14,TRBV15,TRBJ1-2,-,CATSLNRALDGYTF
13,TRBV5-1,TRBJ2-7,TRBD2,CASSLGGGDEQYF
16,TRBV7-6,TRBJ2-5,TRBD2,CASSFSGLAGEETQYF
15,TRBV20-1,TRBJ2-5,TRBD1,CSATAQGALEETQYF
15,TRBV7-9,TRBJ1-4,-,CASSESGTANEKLFF
17,TRBV7-6,TRBJ2-3,TRBD2,CASSPLPGGGSTDTQYF
14,TRBV27,TRBJ2-1,-,CASSLSTRGIEQFF
14,TRBV7-2,TRBJ1-6,-,CASSLRTVASPLHF
14,TRBV7-2,TRBJ2-3,TRBD2,CASSRGRESDTQYF
15,TRBV4-3,TRBJ2-3,-,CASSQDWRASDTQYF
16,TRBV7-6,TRBJ2-2,-,CASSLGSSTFTGELFF
16,TRBV7-2,TRBJ2-5,-,CASSLGTPLAPETQYF
19,TRBV6-2/TRBV6-3,TRBJ2-6,-,CASSYFGDAPFSGANVLTF
11,TRBV6-1,TRBJ2-2,-,CACSNTGELFF
12,TRBV20-1,TRBJ2-7,-,CSARIGGREQYF
14,TRBV7-2,TRBJ2-1,-,CASSPTVFYNEQFF
16,TRBV6-5,TRBJ2-3,TRBD2,CASKGGGGVFSHTQYF
13,TRBV19,TRBJ2-6,-,CASSIGRANVLTF
14,TRBV19,TRBJ2-7,-,CASSRQALLNEQYF
16,TRBV7-8,TRBJ2-3,-,CASSLERLLSTDTQYF
14,TRBV12-3/TRBV12-4,TRBJ1-6,-,CASSYGQSNSPLHF
16,TRBV28,TRBJ2-7,-,CASTPRGEVRSYEQYF
18,TRBV27,TRBJ2-4,TRBD1,CASTPVLRQGVAKNIQYF
17,TRBV7-2,TRBJ2-6,-,CASSLKVGYSGANVLTF
17,TRBV7-2,TRBJ2-2,-,CASSLIGAGPNTGELFF
15,TRBV7-2,TRBJ2-4,-,CASSVSGLAKNIQYF